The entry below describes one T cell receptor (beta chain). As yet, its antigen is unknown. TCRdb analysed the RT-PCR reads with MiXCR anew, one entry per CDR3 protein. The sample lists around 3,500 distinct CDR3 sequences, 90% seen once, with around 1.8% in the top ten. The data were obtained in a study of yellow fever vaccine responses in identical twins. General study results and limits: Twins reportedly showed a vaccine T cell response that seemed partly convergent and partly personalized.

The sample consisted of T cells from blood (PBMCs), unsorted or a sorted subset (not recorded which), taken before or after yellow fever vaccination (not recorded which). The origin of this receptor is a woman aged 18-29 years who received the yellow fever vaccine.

CDR3 amino acids: CASSPPTTDRETQYF. CDR3 DNA: TGTGCCAGCTCACCGCCTACCACGGACAGGGAGACCCAGTACTTC. The J gene is TRBJ2-5, the V gene TRBV18; 7 bases are shared with TRBD1. After removal of 3 bases from V and 5 bases from J, the junction contained 9 bases not matched to a gene. Looked up from germline, CDR1 is KGHSH and CDR2 is LQKENI. The CDR3 totals 15 residues.